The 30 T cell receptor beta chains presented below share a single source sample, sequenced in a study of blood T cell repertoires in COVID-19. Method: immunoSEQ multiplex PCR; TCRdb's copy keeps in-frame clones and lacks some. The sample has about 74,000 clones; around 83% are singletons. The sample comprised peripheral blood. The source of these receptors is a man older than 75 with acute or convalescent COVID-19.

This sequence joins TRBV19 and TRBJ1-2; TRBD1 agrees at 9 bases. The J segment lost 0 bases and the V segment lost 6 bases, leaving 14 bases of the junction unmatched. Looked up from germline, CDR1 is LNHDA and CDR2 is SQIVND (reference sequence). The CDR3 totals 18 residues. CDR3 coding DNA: TGTGCCAGTAGCCAGGGGCGTGGACAGGGGACTCCTAACTATGGCTACACCTTC. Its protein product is CASSQGRGQGTPNYGYTF.

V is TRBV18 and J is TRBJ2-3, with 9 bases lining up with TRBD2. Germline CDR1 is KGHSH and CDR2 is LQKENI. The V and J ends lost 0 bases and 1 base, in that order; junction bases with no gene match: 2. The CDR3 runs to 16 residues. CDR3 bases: TGTGCCAGCTCACCACCGAGGACTAGCGGCACAGATACGCAGTATTTT. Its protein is CASSPPRTSGTDTQYF.

This CDR3 reads CASSIERGQGSGGELFF. CDR3 bases: TGTGCCAGTAGTATTGAAAGGGGACAGGGTAGCGGCGGGGAGCTGTTTTTT. The rearrangement links TRBV19 to TRBJ2-2; 9 positions match TRBD1. V was clipped by 3 bases and J by 7 bases; unmatched bases: 12. The CDR3 extends over 17 amino acids. Per germline, CDR1 LNHDA and CDR2 SQIVND (reference sequence).

CDR3 loop: CASSRGQLYGYTF. CDR3 nucleotide sequence: TGTGCCAGCAGCCGGGGACAACTCTATGGCTACACCTTC. The chain carries TRBV7-9 and TRBJ1-2; the D gene is possibly TRBD1 (6 bases). CDR1 and CDR2 from the germline V gene are SEHNR and FQNEAQ (reference sequence). The CDR3 spans 13 residues. V lost 5 bases, J lost 4 bases, and 11 bases lay in between.

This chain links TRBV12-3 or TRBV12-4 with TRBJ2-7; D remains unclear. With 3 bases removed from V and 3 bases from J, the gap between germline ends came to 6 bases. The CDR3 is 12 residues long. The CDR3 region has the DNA TGTGCCAGCAGTTTTTCCAACTACGAGCAGTACTTC. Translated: CASSFSNYEQYF.

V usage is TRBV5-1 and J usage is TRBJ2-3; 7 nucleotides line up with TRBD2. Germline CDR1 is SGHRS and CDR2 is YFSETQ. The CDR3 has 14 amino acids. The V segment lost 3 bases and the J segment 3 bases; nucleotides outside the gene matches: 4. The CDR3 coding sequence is TGCGCCAGCAGCTCCCGACTAGCTACAGATACGCAGTATTTT. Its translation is CASSSRLATDTQYF.

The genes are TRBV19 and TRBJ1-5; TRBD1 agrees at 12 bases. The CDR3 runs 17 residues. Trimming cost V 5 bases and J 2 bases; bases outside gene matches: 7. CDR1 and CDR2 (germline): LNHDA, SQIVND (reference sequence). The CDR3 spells CASSPGQGAGGNQPQHF. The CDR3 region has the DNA TGTGCCAGTAGTCCGGGACAGGGGGCGGGGGGCAATCAGCCCCAGCATTTT.

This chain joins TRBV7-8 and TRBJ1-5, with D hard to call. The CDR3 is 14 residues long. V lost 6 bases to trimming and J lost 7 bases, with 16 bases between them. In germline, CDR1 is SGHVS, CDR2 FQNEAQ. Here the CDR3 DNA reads TGTGCCAGCAGTCTAGAGGGAAGAGAACAGCCCCAGCATTTT. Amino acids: CASSLEGREQPQHF.

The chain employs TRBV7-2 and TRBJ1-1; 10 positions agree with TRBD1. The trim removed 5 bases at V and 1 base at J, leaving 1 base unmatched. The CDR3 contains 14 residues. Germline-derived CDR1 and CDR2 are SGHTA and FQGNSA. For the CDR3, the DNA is TGTGCCAGCAGCCGGGACAGGGGGAACACTGAAGCTTTCTTT. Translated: CASSRDRGNTEAFF.

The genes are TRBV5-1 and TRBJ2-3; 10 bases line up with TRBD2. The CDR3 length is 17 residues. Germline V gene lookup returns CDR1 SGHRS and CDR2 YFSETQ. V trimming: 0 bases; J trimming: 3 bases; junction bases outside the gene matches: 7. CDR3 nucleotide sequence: TGCGCCAGCAGCTTGGTAGCTAGCGGGGGAGGAACAGATACGCAGTATTTT. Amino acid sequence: CASSLVASGGGTDTQYF.

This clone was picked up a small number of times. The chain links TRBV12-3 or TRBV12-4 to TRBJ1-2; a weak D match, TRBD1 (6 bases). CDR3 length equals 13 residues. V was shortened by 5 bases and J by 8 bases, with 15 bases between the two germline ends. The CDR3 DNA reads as TGTGCCAGCAGTCTAGGGAAGGGGGTGGGCTACACCTTC. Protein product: CASSLGKGVGYTF.

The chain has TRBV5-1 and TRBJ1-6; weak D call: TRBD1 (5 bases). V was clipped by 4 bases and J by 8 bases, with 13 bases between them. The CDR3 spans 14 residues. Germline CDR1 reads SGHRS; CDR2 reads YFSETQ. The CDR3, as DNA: TGCGCCAGCAGCCTCTGGGCGGGGGATTCACCCCTCCACTTT. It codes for CASSLWAGDSPLHF.

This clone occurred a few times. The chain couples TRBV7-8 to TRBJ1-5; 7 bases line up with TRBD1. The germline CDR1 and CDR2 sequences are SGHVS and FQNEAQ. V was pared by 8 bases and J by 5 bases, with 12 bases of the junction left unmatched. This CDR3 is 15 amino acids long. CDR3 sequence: CASLQGVGVDQPQHF. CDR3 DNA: TGTGCCAGCCTCCAGGGGGTGGGTGTCGATCAGCCCCAGCATTTT.

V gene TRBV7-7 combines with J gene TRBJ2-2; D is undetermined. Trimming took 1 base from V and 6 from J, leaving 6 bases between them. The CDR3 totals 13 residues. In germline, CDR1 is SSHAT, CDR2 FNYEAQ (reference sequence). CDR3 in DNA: TGTGCCAGCAGCTTAGACGGGTCCGGGGAGCTGTTTTTT. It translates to CASSLDGSGELFF.

For the CDR3, the DNA is TGTGCCACCAGCAGAGATAGACAGGGAGTAGCCGGGGAGCTGTTTTTT. Residues: CATSRDRQGVAGELFF. The chain employs TRBV15 and TRBJ2-2, with 7 bases matching TRBD1. The CDR3 consists of 16 residues. CDR1 LNHNV and CDR2 YYDKDF come from the germline V gene (reference sequence). V shed 0 bases and J 6 bases; nucleotides not matched to a gene: 7.

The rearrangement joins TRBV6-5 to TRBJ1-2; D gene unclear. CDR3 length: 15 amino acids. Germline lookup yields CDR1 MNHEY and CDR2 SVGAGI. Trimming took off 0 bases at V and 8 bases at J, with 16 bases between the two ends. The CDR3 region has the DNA TGTGCCAGCAGTTACTCGAGAGTCCTGGGCAGGGGCTACACCTTC. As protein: CASSYSRVLGRGYTF.

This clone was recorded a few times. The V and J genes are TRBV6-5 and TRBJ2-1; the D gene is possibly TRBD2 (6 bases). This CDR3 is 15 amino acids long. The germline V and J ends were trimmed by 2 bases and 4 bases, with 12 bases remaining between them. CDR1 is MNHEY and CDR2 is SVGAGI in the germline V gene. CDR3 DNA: TGTGCCAGCAGTTACGGGACTCCCCAATACAATGAGCAGTTCTTC. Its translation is CASSYGTPQYNEQFF.

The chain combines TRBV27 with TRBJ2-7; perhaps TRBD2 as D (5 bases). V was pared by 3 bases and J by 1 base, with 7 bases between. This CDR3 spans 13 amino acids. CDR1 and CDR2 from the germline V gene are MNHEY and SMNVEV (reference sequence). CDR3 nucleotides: TGTGCCAGCAGTTTTGGGGAGTCCTACGAGCAGTACTTC. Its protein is CASSFGESYEQYF.

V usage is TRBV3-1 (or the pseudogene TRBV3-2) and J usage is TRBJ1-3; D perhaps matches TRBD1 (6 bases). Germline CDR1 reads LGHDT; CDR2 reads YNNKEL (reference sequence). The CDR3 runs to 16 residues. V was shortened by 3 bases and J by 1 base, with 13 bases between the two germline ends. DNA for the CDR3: TGTGCCAGCAGCCAGGACAGCATATCATCTGGAAACACCATATATTTT. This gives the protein CASSQDSISSGNTIYF.

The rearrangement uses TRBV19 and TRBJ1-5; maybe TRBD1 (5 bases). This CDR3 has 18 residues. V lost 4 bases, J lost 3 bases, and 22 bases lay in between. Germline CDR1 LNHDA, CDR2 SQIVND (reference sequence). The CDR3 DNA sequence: TGTGCCAGTAGTACCCTGGCTAGGGGCTCAGGACACAATCAGCCCCAGCATTTT. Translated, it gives CASSTLARGSGHNQPQHF. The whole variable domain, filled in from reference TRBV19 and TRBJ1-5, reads DGGITQSPKYLFRKEGQNVTLSCEQNLNHDAMYWYRQDPGQGLRLIYYSQIVNDFQKGDIAEGYSVSREKKESFPLTVTSAQKNPTAFYLCASSTLARGSGHNQPQHFGDGTRLSIL.

CDR3: CASTQGSGNTIYF. CDR3 coding DNA: TGTGCCAGCACCCAGGGCTCTGGAAACACCATATATTTT. The rearrangement uses TRBV28 and TRBJ1-3; tentative D call: TRBD1 (5 bases). The CDR3 contains 13 residues. Looked up from germline, CDR1 is MDHEN and CDR2 is SYDVKM. V was pared by 7 bases and J by 0 bases, with 7 bases between.

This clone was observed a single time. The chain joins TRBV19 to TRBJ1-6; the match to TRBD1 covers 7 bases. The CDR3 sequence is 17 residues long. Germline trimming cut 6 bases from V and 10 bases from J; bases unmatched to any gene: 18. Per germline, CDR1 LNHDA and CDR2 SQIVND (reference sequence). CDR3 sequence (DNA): TGTGCCAGTAGCGTCCAGGGGGGCCCTGGTACCTTATCACCCCTCCACTTT. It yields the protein CASSVQGGPGTLSPLHF.

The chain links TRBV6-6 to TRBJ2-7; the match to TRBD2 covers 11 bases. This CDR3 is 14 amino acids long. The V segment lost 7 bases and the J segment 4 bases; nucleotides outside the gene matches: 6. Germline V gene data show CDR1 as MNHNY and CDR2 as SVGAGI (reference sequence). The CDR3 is CASTRGTSGYEQYF. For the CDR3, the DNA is TGTGCCAGCACCCGCGGGACTAGCGGTTACGAGCAGTACTTC.

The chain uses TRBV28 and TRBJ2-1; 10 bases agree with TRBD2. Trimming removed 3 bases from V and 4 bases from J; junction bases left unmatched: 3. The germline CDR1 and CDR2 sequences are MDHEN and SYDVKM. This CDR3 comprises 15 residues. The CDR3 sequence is CASSLASGSYNEQFF. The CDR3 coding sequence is TGTGCCAGCAGTTTGGCTAGCGGGAGTTACAATGAGCAGTTCTTC.

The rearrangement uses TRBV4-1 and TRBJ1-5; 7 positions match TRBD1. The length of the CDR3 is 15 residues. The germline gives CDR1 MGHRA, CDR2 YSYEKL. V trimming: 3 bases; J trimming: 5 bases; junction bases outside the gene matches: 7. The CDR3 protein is CASSQWTGDDQPQHF. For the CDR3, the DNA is TGCGCCAGCAGCCAGTGGACAGGTGATGATCAGCCCCAGCATTTT.

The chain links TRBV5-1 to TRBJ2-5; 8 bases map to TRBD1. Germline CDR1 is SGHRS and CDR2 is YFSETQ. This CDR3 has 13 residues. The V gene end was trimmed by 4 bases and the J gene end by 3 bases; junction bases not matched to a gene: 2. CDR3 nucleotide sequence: TGCGCCAGCAGCGAGACAGGGGAAGAGACCCAGTACTTC. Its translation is CASSETGEETQYF.

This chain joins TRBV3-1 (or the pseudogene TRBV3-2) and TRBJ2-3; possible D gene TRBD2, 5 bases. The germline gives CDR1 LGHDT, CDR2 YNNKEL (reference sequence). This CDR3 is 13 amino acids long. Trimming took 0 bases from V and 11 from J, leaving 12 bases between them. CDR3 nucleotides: TGTGCCAGCAGCCAAGAAGAAGGGAGTTGGCAGTATTTT. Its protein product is CASSQEEGSWQYF.

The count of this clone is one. The CDR3 DNA reads TGTGCCAGCAGCTGGGCAGGTCGAGGGTATAATTCACCCCTCCACTTT. It translates to CASSWAGRGYNSPLHF. The chain recombines TRBV7-2 with TRBJ1-6; no clear D gene. Trimming took 4 bases from V and 4 from J, leaving 14 bases between them. From germline, CDR1 is SGHTA and CDR2 FQGNSA. The CDR3 consists of 16 residues.

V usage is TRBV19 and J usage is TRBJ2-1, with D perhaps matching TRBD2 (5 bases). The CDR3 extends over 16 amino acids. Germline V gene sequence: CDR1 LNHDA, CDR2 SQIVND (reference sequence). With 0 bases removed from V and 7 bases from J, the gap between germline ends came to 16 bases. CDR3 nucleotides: TGTGCCAGTAGTATAGATCTTACAACCCGCGGGAATGAGCAGTTCTTC. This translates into CASSIDLTTRGNEQFF. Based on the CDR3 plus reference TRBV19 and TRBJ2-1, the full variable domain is DGGITQSPKYLFRKEGQNVTLSCEQNLNHDAMYWYRQDPGQGLRLIYYSQIVNDFQKGDIAEGYSVSREKKESFPLTVTSAQKNPTAFYLCASSIDLTTRGNEQFFGPGTRLTVL.

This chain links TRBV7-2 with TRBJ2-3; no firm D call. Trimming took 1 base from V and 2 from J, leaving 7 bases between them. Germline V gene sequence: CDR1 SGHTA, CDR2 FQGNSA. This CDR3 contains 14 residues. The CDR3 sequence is CASSLGGFTDTQYF. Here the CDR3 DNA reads TGTGCCAGCAGCTTAGGCGGTTTCACAGATACGCAGTATTTT.